A selection of T cell receptor beta chains follows, all from one sample in a study of CD8 T cells in Susac syndrome. MiXCR was run by TCRdb on the immunoSEQ multiplex PCR reads, yielding one entry per CDR3 protein. The sample lists 150,000 to 200,000 distinct CDR3 sequences; about 94% were seen once. Source material: CD4+ T cells from PBMCs. The receptors were gathered from a human donor in good health. Both conserved end residues are part of each CDR3. The D gene is left open where the match is weak. Clone size, where shown, is once, few, many, or a class for clones that have expanded.

V,size,D,J,DNA,CDR3
TRBV19,-,TRBD1,TRBJ1-1,TGTGCCAGCGTTGGACAGGTCAACACTGAAGCTTTCTTT,CASVGQVNTEAFF
TRBV7-2,-,TRBD1,TRBJ2-6,TGTGCCAGCAGCTCACAGGGGCAAGGGGCCAACGTCCTGACTTTC,CASSSQGQGANVLTF
TRBV19,-,-,TRBJ2-4,TGTGCCAGTAGGCCAGGCGGCGCGTTCAAAAACATTCAGTACTTC,CASRPGGAFKNIQYF
TRBV6-1,-,TRBD1,TRBJ2-1,TGTGCCAGCAGTGAGAGAATCGGGACAGGGGAGGGTGAGCAGTTCTTC,CASSERIGTGEGEQFF
TRBV6-2/TRBV6-3,-,-,TRBJ2-7,TGTGCCAGCAGGTCGACAAACTACGAGCAGTACTTC,CASRSTNYEQYF
TRBV14,-,TRBD2,TRBJ2-3,TGTGCCAGCCGAGGGGGATTGATAGCGGGGGTGAGCGATACGCAGTATTTT,CASRGGLIAGVSDTQYF
TRBV6-2/TRBV6-3,-,TRBD2,TRBJ2-1,TGTGCCAGCAGCGGACTAGCGGGGGGCTCCACCAAGTGGTTCTTC,CASSGLAGGSTKWFF
TRBV7-2,-,-,TRBJ2-7,TGTGCCAGCAGCTTAGTCAATTCCTACGAGCAGTACTTC,CASSLVNSYEQYF
TRBV12-3/TRBV12-4,-,-,TRBJ2-7,TGTGCCAGCAGGAACTCCGGTAGCTCCTACGAGCAGTACTTC,CASRNSGSSYEQYF
TRBV5-1,-,-,TRBJ2-3,TGCGCCAGCAGCCTTCCTGAACAGATAACAGATACGCAGTATTTT,CASSLPEQITDTQYF
TRBV28,-,TRBD1,TRBJ1-3,TGTGCCAGCAGCTTACTGGGACAGAGCTCTGGAAACACCATATATTTT,CASSLLGQSSGNTIYF
TRBV5-4,-,-,TRBJ2-3,TGTGCCAGCAGCTCGGGGGGACAGCGACAGTATTTT,CASSSGGQRQYF
TRBV6-5,-,-,TRBJ1-1,TGTGCCAGCAGCTTTCAGGGTGGGCGGACTGAAGCTTTCTTT,CASSFQGGRTEAFF
TRBV20-1,-,TRBD1,TRBJ1-6,TGCAGTGCTGAACCGGGACAGGGAACGTTGAGCTCCTATAATTCACCCCTCCACTTT,CSAEPGQGTLSSYNSPLHF
TRBV30,-,-,TRBJ2-5,TGTGCCTGGAGTGTACCCCAGCGAAAGACCCAGTACTTC,CAWSVPQRKTQYF
TRBV29-1,-,TRBD1,TRBJ1-1,TGCAGCGTTGGGCAGGGGGAGACTGAAGCTTTCTTT,CSVGQGETEAFF
TRBV23-1,-,TRBD1,TRBJ1-1,TGCGCCAGCAGTCAAAGGACAGGTCACCGGAACACTGAAGCTTTCTTT,CASSQRTGHRNTEAFF
TRBV2,-,-,TRBJ2-2,TGTGCCAGCAGTGGGGGGTCTGACACCGGGGAGCTGTTTTTT,CASSGGSDTGELFF
TRBV3-1,-,-,TRBJ1-2,TGTGCCAGCAGCCACCGAGGGGGGGGTAGCTATGGCTACACCTTC,CASSHRGGGSYGYTF
TRBV19,-,-,TRBJ1-5,TGTGCCAGTGATCAGGGAAATAGCAATCAGCCCCAGCATTTT,CASDQGNSNQPQHF
TRBV6-6,-,-,TRBJ1-6,TGTGCCAGCAGTTACTCGTCTGGGAGGAGTAATTCACCCCTCCACTTT,CASSYSSGRSNSPLHF
TRBV7-2,-,-,TRBJ2-3,TGTGCCAGTCGACTAGGGGGCTTGGGCACAGATACGCAGTATTTT,CASRLGGLGTDTQYF
TRBV7-2,-,-,TRBJ2-5,TGTGCCAGCAGCTTAGGTGGGGACGGGATCCAAGAGACCCAGTACTTC,CASSLGGDGIQETQYF
TRBV12-3/TRBV12-4,-,-,TRBJ1-4,TGTGCCAGTACGAGACGGCAGAATGAAAAACTGTTTTTT,CASTRRQNEKLFF
TRBV30,-,TRBD2,TRBJ2-5,TGTGCCTGGAGCCCGGGGGGGAAGGTAGAGACCCAGTACTTC,CAWSPGGKVETQYF
TRBV7-9,-,-,TRBJ2-7,TGTGCCAGCAGCCCCATCCAGCGGACCTACGAGCAGTACTTC,CASSPIQRTYEQYF
TRBV6-6,-,-,TRBJ2-1,TGTGCCAGCAGTCCAGCATACAATGAGCAGTTCTTC,CASSPAYNEQFF
TRBV20-1,-,TRBD1,TRBJ2-2,TGCAGTACTCCGGGACAGGGATGGCCCGGGGAGCTGTTTTTT,CSTPGQGWPGELFF
TRBV5-1,-,-,TRBJ2-5,TGCGCCAGCAGCTTTGACCCCGGCAAAGAGACCCAGTACTTC,CASSFDPGKETQYF
TRBV5-1,-,TRBD2,TRBJ2-1,TGCGCCAGCAGCTTGGGACTAGCGGCTGACAATGAGCAGTTCTTC,CASSLGLAADNEQFF
TRBV18,-,-,TRBJ2-7,TGTGCCAGCTCACCTGTCTTCGGGTCCGCCCGGGAAGAGCAGTACTTC,CASSPVFGSAREEQYF
TRBV5-1,-,TRBD1,TRBJ2-3,TGCGCCAGCAGCTTGAGGGACAGAAGCACAGATACGCAGTATTTT,CASSLRDRSTDTQYF
TRBV19,once,-,TRBJ2-5,TGTGCCAGTAATCGGGGTAGTGTGGAGACCCAGTACTTC,CASNRGSVETQYF
TRBV6-5,-,-,TRBJ2-2,TGTGCCAGCAGTTTTGACAGCTCCGTTGCACACACCGGGGAGCTGTTTTTT,CASSFDSSVAHTGELFF
TRBV7-2,-,TRBD1,TRBJ2-1,TGTGCCAGCAGCGTACAGGGGGTCAATGAGCAGTTCTTC,CASSVQGVNEQFF
TRBV5-1,-,-,TRBJ1-1,TGCGCCAGCAGCCGAGGACTCTCGAACACTGAAGCTTTCTTT,CASSRGLSNTEAFF
TRBV28,-,-,TRBJ1-5,TGTGCCAGCACGCTCGCGCAGGGATATCAGCCCCAGCATTTT,CASTLAQGYQPQHF
TRBV10-3,once,-,TRBJ1-2,TGTGCCATCACCACGCAGCATGAAGGTCGCTACACCTTC,CAITTQHEGRYTF
TRBV20-1,-,-,TRBJ2-6,TGCAGTGCTATAGAGGGGTCCGGGGCCAACGTCCTGACTTTC,CSAIEGSGANVLTF
TRBV29-1,-,-,TRBJ1-3,TGCAGCGCCGCCCATAGTGTCTCTGGAAACACCATATATTTT,CSAAHSVSGNTIYF
TRBV14,once,-,TRBJ2-1,TGTGCCAGCAGCCAAGGGTCCCTCAAAAGCCCGTTCTCCTACAATGAGCAGTTCTTC,CASSQGSLKSPFSYNEQFF
TRBV20-1,-,TRBD1,TRBJ1-1,TGCAGTGCTAGAGATATAAAGACAGGGAACCCGGGAGCTTTCTTT,CSARDIKTGNPGAFF
TRBV29-1,-,-,TRBJ2-3,TGCAGCGTTGAACTGAGGGGCCCAGATACGCAGTATTTT,CSVELRGPDTQYF
TRBV7-2,-,TRBD1,TRBJ1-2,TGTGCCAGCAGCTCCAGACAGGGGGCCGGTGGCTACACCTTC,CASSSRQGAGGYTF
TRBV5-6,-,-,TRBJ1-2,TGTGCCAGCAGCCGGGGAGAAGCTAACTATGGCTACACCTTC,CASSRGEANYGYTF
TRBV12-3/TRBV12-4,-,TRBD1,TRBJ1-1,TGTGCCAGCAGTTCAAGGGGGCTCCCGGCTTTCTTT,CASSSRGLPAFF
TRBV19,-,TRBD2,TRBJ2-5,TGTGCCAGTAGTATTGGGGCCAGCGGGGCGTCAGAGACCCAGTACTTC,CASSIGASGASETQYF
TRBV29-1,-,TRBD1,TRBJ1-1,TGCAGCGAGACAGGGGGCGGCACTGAAGCTTTCTTT,CSETGGGTEAFF
TRBV6-1,-,-,TRBJ2-5,TGTGCCAGCATGAGGGAAAGGACCCAGTACTTC,CASMRERTQYF
TRBV5-1,-,TRBD2,TRBJ2-5,TGCGCCAGCAGCTGGGGGACTAGCGGTGTAGAGACCCAGTACTTC,CASSWGTSGVETQYF
TRBV30,-,-,TRBJ1-4,TGTGCCTGGACTCAAACGCCTAATGAAAAACTGTTTTTT,CAWTQTPNEKLFF
TRBV6-2/TRBV6-3,-,-,TRBJ2-3,TGTGCCAGCAGTTATATCCAGGGGCGAGGGGATACGCAGTATTTT,CASSYIQGRGDTQYF
TRBV4-2,-,TRBD2,TRBJ2-2,TGTGCCAGCAGCCGGAGGGGAGGGGAACCCGGGGAGCTGTTTTTT,CASSRRGGEPGELFF
TRBV29-1,-,-,TRBJ1-2,TGCAGCGTTGACCCCCTGACAGGCCTTGGTGGCTACACCTTC,CSVDPLTGLGGYTF